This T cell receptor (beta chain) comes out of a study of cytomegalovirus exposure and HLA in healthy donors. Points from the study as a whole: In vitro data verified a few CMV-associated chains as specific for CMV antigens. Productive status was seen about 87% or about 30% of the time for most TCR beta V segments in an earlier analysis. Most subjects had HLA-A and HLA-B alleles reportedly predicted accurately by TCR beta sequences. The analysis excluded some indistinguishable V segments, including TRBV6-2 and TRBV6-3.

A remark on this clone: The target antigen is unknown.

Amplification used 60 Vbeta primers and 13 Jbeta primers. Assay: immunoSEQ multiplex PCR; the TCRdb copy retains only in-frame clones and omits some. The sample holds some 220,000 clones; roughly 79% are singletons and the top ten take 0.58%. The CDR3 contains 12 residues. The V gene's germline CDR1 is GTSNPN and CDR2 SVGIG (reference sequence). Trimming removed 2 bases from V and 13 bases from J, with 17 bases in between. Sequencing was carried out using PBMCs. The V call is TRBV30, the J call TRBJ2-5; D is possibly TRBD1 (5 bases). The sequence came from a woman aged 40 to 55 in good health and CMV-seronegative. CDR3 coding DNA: TGTGCCTGGAGTACCCCCCCATCAGGGCCGTACTTC. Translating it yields CAWSTPPSGPYF.